This T cell receptor beta chain was recorded in a study of T-cell memory formation after mild COVID-19. Findings and caveats of the study: Certain responding clones were present in pre-infection memory, suggesting participation of cross-reactive memory.

In germline, CDR1 is MNHEY, CDR2 SVGEGT. CDR3 length: 15 residues. V trimming: 6 bases; J trimming: 2 bases; junction bases outside the gene matches: 5. It was 5'RACE with constant-segment primers that produced the TCR alpha and TCR beta cDNA libraries, which carried sample barcodes and UMIs. TCRdb re-derived calls from the 5' RACE reads in MiXCR, one entry per CDR3 protein. The sample yields 400,000 to 500,000 distinct CDR3 sequences, more than 20% seen once. This clonotype has more than one count but fewer than ten. As yet, its antigen is unknown. The specimen was PBMCs or a T cell subset sorted from them (not recorded which). The chain employs TRBV6-2 or TRBV6-3 and TRBJ2-5, with 11 positions matching TRBD2. The clonotype comes from an adult woman who had mild COVID-19 (a few samples of this study predate the infection). Cell type and time point are not known. CDR3 region: CASRPGLAEQETQYF. The CDR3 nucleotides read TGTGCCAGCAGACCGGGACTAGCGGAACAAGAGACCCAGTACTTC.